The 12 T cell receptor beta chains below come from one sample, sequenced in a study of patients and donors after allogeneic stem cell transplantation. TCRdb re-derived calls from the RT-PCR reads in MiXCR, one entry per CDR3 protein. The sample yields roughly 230,000 distinct CDR3 sequences, about 14% seen once. Sequences were obtained from blood, either unsorted or a sorted T cell fraction (not recorded which). The source is a human donor who was either an allogeneic HSCT recipient or a stem cell or donor lymphocyte infusion donor (not recorded which). It is not recorded whose cells these are; they may come from a transplant donor.

This clonotype came up a few times. This sequence joins TRBV19 and TRBJ1-4; 8 positions agree with TRBD1. The ends lost 5 bases at V and 1 base at J; junction bases unmatched: 15. The V gene's germline CDR1 is LNHDA and CDR2 SQIVND (reference sequence). There are 19 residues in the CDR3. Here the CDR3 reads CASSARTGWSAITNEKLFF. CDR3 DNA sequence: TGTGCCAGTAGTGCCCGGACAGGGTGGAGCGCGATAACTAATGAAAAACTGTTTTTT.

This clonotype was seen at least ten times. The chain joins TRBV27 to TRBJ2-1, with D perhaps matching TRBD1 (7 bases). V was clipped by 6 bases and J by 2 bases, with 14 bases between them. This CDR3 contains 15 residues. CDR1 and CDR2 from the germline V gene are MNHEY and SMNVEV (reference sequence). The CDR3 loop reads CASREGGGTYNEQFF. CDR3 nucleotides: TGTGCCAGCAGGGAAGGAGGGGGCACCTACAATGAGCAGTTCTTC.

The chain recombines TRBV2 with TRBJ1-1; no definite D call. The CDR3 contains 13 residues. Germline assignment: CDR1 SNHLY and CDR2 FYNNEI. The V gene lost 2 bases and the J gene lost 0 bases, with 4 bases spanning the gap. CDR3 residues: CASSENMNTEAFF. CDR3 DNA sequence: TGTGCCAGCAGTGAAAATATGAACACTGAAGCTTTCTTT.

The gene calls are TRBV20-1 and TRBJ1-3; D remains unclear. V was clipped by 3 bases and J by 3 bases, with 12 bases between them. This CDR3 has 14 amino acids. CDR1 is DFQATT and CDR2 is SNEGSKA in the germline V gene (reference sequence). The CDR3 spells CSARDPVYGNTIYF. The CDR3 DNA sequence: TGCAGTGCTAGGGATCCCGTCTATGGAAACACCATATATTTT.

The chain couples TRBV5-1 to TRBJ2-3; no clear D. The germline V gene has CDR1 SGHRS and CDR2 YFSETQ. The CDR3 consists of 15 residues. Trimming took 6 bases from V and 0 from J, leaving 14 bases between them. The CDR3 is CASKIQAQSTDTQYF. The CDR3 coding sequence is TGCGCCAGCAAGATACAAGCACAAAGCACAGATACGCAGTATTTT.

The CDR3 is CASNGQVNIQPQHF. CDR3 bases: TGTGCCAGCAACGGACAGGTCAATATTCAGCCCCAGCATTTT. V gene TRBV14 combines with J gene TRBJ1-5; 7 bases match TRBD1. The CDR3 has 14 residues. The germline V gene encodes CDR1 SGHDN and CDR2 FVKESK. The trim removed 7 bases at V and 6 bases at J, leaving 9 bases unmatched.

This sequence joins TRBV4-3 and TRBJ2-5; 8 bases map to TRBD2. The ends lost 1 base at V and 1 base at J; junction bases unmatched: 5. The CDR3 loop spans 16 amino acids. Germline V gene sequence: CDR1 LGHNA, CDR2 YSLEER. The CDR3 region is CASSQVVAGTQETQYF. In nucleotides, the CDR3 is TGCGCCAGCAGCCAAGTTGTAGCGGGGACCCAAGAGACCCAGTACTTC.

The chain joins TRBV27 to TRBJ2-5; TRBD2 is a possible D gene (5 bases). V gave up 3 bases and J gave up 2 bases, with 10 bases separating them. There are 14 residues in the CDR3. Germline values: CDR1 MNHEY, CDR2 SMNVEV (reference sequence). CDR3 amino acids: CASSFASRQETQYF. CDR3 DNA sequence: TGTGCCAGCAGTTTTGCTAGCCGTCAAGAGACCCAGTACTTC.

The chain is built from TRBV9 and TRBJ2-2, with D perhaps assigned TRBD1 or TRBD2 (5 bases each). Trimming removed 4 bases from V and 2 bases from J, with 24 bases in between. Germline loops: CDR1 SGDLS, CDR2 YYNGEE. This CDR3 region has 19 residues. The CDR3 DNA sequence: TGTGCCAGCAGCCGAGGGACCCCGGTCCCGAGGCGTAACACCGGGGAGCTGTTTTTT. It codes for CASSRGTPVPRRNTGELFF. The full variable domain, with the rest looked up from reference TRBV9 and TRBJ2-2, is DSGVTQTPKHLITATGQRVTLRCSPRSGDLSVYWYQQSLDQGLQFLIQYYNGEERAKGNILERFSAQQFPDLHSELNLSSLELGDSALYFCASSRGTPVPRRNTGELFFGEGSRLTVL.

The CDR3 DNA is TGCGCCAGCAGTGAGATTGGAGGGATAGGGGATTCGCATGGCTACACCTTC. Protein product: CASSEIGGIGDSHGYTF. The chain recombines TRBV10-2 with TRBJ1-2; D is perhaps TRBD1 (5 bases). Germline V CDR1 and CDR2: WSHSY, SAAADI. The CDR3 is made up of 17 amino acids. V shed 2 bases and J shed 6 bases, with 22 bases lying between them.

This clonotype was seen a few times. The chain carries TRBV10-3 and TRBJ2-7; 9 bases line up with TRBD1. With 3 bases clipped from V and 4 bases from J, the junction kept 7 bases outside the gene matches. The CDR3 extends over 15 amino acids. Germline V lookup: CDR1 ENHRY, CDR2 SYGVKD. The CDR3 coding sequence is TGTGCCATCAGTGATAGGGACAGGGCAAAGTACGAGCAGTACTTC. This encodes CAISDRDRAKYEQYF.

This clonotype was counted a few times. V is TRBV5-5 and J is TRBJ2-1; 12 bases line up with TRBD2. Unmatched junction bases numbered 12, after V lost 2 bases and J lost 9 bases. The germline V gene has CDR1 SGHKS and CDR2 YYEKEE (reference sequence). This CDR3 spans 17 amino acids. In nucleotides, the CDR3 is TGTGCCAGCAGCTTTCTTGGCAGGACTAGCGGGGTGTTTGAGCAGTTCTTC. Protein product: CASSFLGRTSGVFEQFF. Together with reference TRBV5-5 and TRBJ2-1, the CDR3 gives the full variable domain: DAGVTQSPTHLIKTRGQQVTLRCSPISGHKSVSWYQQVLGQGPQFIFQYYEKEERGRGNFPDRFSARQFPNYSSELNVNALLLGDSALYLCASSFLGRTSGVFEQFFGPGTRLTVL.